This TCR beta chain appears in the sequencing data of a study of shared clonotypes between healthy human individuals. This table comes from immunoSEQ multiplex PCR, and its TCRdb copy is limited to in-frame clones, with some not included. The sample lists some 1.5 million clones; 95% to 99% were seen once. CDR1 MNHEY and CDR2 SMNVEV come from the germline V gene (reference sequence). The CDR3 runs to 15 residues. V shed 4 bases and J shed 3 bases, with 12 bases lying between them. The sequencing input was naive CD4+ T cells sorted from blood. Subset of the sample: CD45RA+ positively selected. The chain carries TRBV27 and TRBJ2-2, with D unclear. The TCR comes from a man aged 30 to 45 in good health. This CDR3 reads CASSYVRVDTGELFF. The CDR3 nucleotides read TGTGCCAGCAGTTATGTTAGGGTAGACACCGGGGAGCTGTTTTTT.